These 25 T cell receptor beta chains were all obtained from the same sample, sequenced in a study of blood T cell repertoires in COVID-19. The assay was immunoSEQ multiplex PCR, and TCRdb's table has in-frame clones only and misses some. This table has 94,000 or so clones, 70% to 90% appearing once. Sequencing was done on a sample of peripheral blood. All receptors derive from a woman aged 80 or over with active COVID-19.

The J gene is TRBJ1-4, the V gene TRBV6-5; possible D gene TRBD1, 5 bases. Per the germline V gene, CDR1 is MNHEY and CDR2 is SVGAGI. V lost 8 bases, J lost 0 bases, and 13 bases lay in between. This CDR3 has 15 residues. The CDR3 coding sequence is TGTGCCAGCTTCTGGGGGGGGGCAACTAATGAAAAACTGTTTTTT. This gives the protein CASFWGGATNEKLFF.

This chain joins TRBV28 and TRBJ1-1; TRBD1 might be the D (5 bases). In germline, CDR1 is MDHEN, CDR2 SYDVKM. CDR3 length: 16 amino acids. The germline V and J ends were trimmed by 5 bases and 5 bases, with 21 bases remaining between them. The CDR3 loop is CASSPPGLGGRTEAFF. As DNA, the CDR3 is TGTGCCAGCAGTCCCCCTGGTCTGGGGGGAAGGACTGAAGCTTTCTTT.

This sequence joins TRBV19 and TRBJ2-1; 13 nucleotides agree with TRBD2. Unmatched junction bases numbered 12, after V lost 6 bases and J lost 10 bases. The CDR3 sequence is 16 residues long. The germline V gene encodes CDR1 LNHDA and CDR2 SQIVND (reference sequence). The CDR3 DNA reads as TGTGCCAGTAGCCATAAACTAGCGGGAGGGCCGTGGGAGCAGTTCTTC. It translates to CASSHKLAGGPWEQFF. Filled out from reference TRBV19 and TRBJ2-1, the complete variable domain reads DGGITQSPKYLFRKEGQNVTLSCEQNLNHDAMYWYRQDPGQGLRLIYYSQIVNDFQKGDIAEGYSVSREKKESFPLTVTSAQKNPTAFYLCASSHKLAGGPWEQFFGPGTRLTVL.

The chain recombines TRBV11-2 with TRBJ1-4; 8 bases align to TRBD1. Germline V lookup: CDR1 SGHAT, CDR2 FQNNGV. The CDR3 length is 15 residues. The V gene end was trimmed by 4 bases and the J gene end by 8 bases; junction bases not matched to a gene: 9. CDR3 sequence reads: CASSSDRGLEEKLFF. The CDR3 DNA reads TGTGCCAGCAGCTCCGACAGGGGCCTGGAGGAAAAACTGTTTTTT.

This clone appeared a single time. The V and J genes are TRBV9 and TRBJ2-1, with 12 bases that match TRBD2. Germline V gene sequence: CDR1 SGDLS, CDR2 YYNGEE. V trimming: 3 bases; J trimming: 9 bases; junction bases outside the gene matches: 4. The CDR3 contains 14 residues. CDR3 region: CASSARGLAGEQFF. The CDR3 DNA sequence: TGTGCCAGCAGCGCCCGGGGACTAGCGGGTGAGCAGTTCTTC.

V and J are TRBV7-2 and TRBJ2-7; TRBD2 matches 7 bases. With V trimmed by 5 bases and J by 3 bases, 13 bases remained unmatched. This CDR3 region has 16 residues. Germline V gives CDR1 SGHTA, CDR2 FQGNSA. CDR3 residues: CASSPPGREGLYEQYF. The CDR3 region has the DNA TGTGCCAGCAGCCCCCCGGGAAGGGAGGGCCTCTACGAGCAGTACTTC. The full variable domain, its missing parts supplied by reference TRBV7-2 and TRBJ2-7, is GAGVSQSPSNKVTEKGKDVELRCDPISGHTALYWYRQSLGQGLEFLIYFQGNSAPDKSGLPSDRFSAERTGGSVSTLTIQRTQQEDSAVYLCASSPPGREGLYEQYFGPGTRLTVT.

The chain uses TRBV18 and TRBJ1-1; D remains unclear. CDR3 length: 16 amino acids. Deletions cut 5 bases from V and 0 bases from J, with 16 bases between. Germline values: CDR1 KGHSH, CDR2 LQKENI. As DNA, the CDR3 is TGTGCCAGCTCAAAATTTTCGGGGTTCATGAACACTGAAGCTTTCTTT. Protein: CASSKFSGFMNTEAFF.

The J gene is TRBJ2-1, the V gene TRBV7-8; 7 bases match TRBD2. There are 13 residues in the CDR3. The germline V gene has CDR1 SGHVS and CDR2 FQNEAQ. Trimming took 0 bases from V and 8 from J; bases not matched to a gene: 1. In DNA form, the CDR3 reads TGTGCCAGCAGCTTAGCGGGGAGGGATGAGCAGTTCTTC. Its protein product is CASSLAGRDEQFF. Full variable domain (missing parts from reference TRBV7-8 and TRBJ2-1): GAGVSQSPRYKVAKRGQDVALRCDPISGHVSLFWYQQALGQGPEFLTYFQNEAQLDKSGLPSDRFFAERPEGSVSTLKIQRTQQEDSAVYLCASSLAGRDEQFFGPGTRLTVL.

The V gene is TRBV6-5, the J gene TRBJ2-1; 8 nucleotides line up with TRBD2. Germline V gene lookup returns CDR1 MNHEY and CDR2 SVGAGI. The CDR3 has 15 residues. The J segment lost 6 bases and the V segment lost 6 bases, leaving 10 bases of the junction unmatched. In DNA, the CDR3 is TGTGCCAGCAGCCGCGCGGGAGGCGAAAGCAATGAGCAGTTCTTC. It specifies CASSRAGGESNEQFF.

The rearrangement joins TRBV28 to TRBJ2-7; D might be TRBD2 (5 bases). This CDR3 is 14 amino acids long. Germline-derived CDR1 and CDR2 are MDHEN and SYDVKM. V gave up 6 bases and J gave up 0 bases, with 12 bases separating them. The DNA for the CDR3 is TGTGCCAGCAGAACCTCCGGGGACTCCTACGAGCAGTACTTC. Protein: CASRTSGDSYEQYF.

The rearrangement uses TRBV27 and TRBJ1-1; 11 bases align to TRBD1. This CDR3 has 16 residues. Germline V lookup: CDR1 MNHEY, CDR2 SMNVEV (reference sequence). V shed 5 bases, J shed 4 bases, and the junction held 9 bases outside the gene matches. The CDR3 coding sequence is TGTGCCAGCAGTCCGGGACAGGGGGTCGGGGCCACTGAAGCTTTCTTT. Residues: CASSPGQGVGATEAFF.

The gene calls are TRBV20-1 and TRBJ1-2; no reliable D call. Germline V gene data show CDR1 as DFQATT and CDR2 as SNEGSKA (reference sequence). CDR3 length: 11 amino acids. V shed 0 bases and J shed 8 bases, with 7 bases lying between them. CDR3 DNA sequence: TGCAGTGCTAGAGAGGAGGGAGGCTACACCTTC. Protein product: CSAREEGGYTF.

This clone was observed once. The chain carries TRBV2 and TRBJ2-2; a weak D match, TRBD2 (6 bases). V lost 6 bases and J 3 bases, leaving 8 bases between the germline ends. The length of the CDR3 is 13 residues. Germline V gene data show CDR1 as SNHLY and CDR2 as FYNNEI. CDR3 nucleotide sequence: TGTGCCAGCAGGGACTACGACACCGGGGAGCTGTTTTTT. It yields the protein CASRDYDTGELFF. Complete variable domain (other parts from reference TRBV2 and TRBJ2-2): EPEVTQTPSHQVTQMGQEVILRCVPISNHLYFYWYRQILGQKVEFLVSFYNNEISEKSEIFDDQFSVERPDGSNFTLKIRSTKLEDSAMYFCASRDYDTGELFFGEGSRLTVL.

This sequence joins TRBV7-2 and TRBJ1-2, with 10 bases fitting TRBD1. This CDR3 contains 15 residues. V trimming: 6 bases; J trimming: 5 bases; junction bases outside the gene matches: 9. Germline V CDR1 and CDR2: SGHTA, FQGNSA. CDR3 amino acids: CASRRDRGELYGYTF. The CDR3 DNA reads TGTGCCAGCAGGCGGGACAGGGGAGAGTTGTATGGCTACACCTTC.

The J gene is TRBJ2-7, the V gene TRBV7-8; the match to TRBD2 covers 10 bases. The germline V gene has CDR1 SGHVS and CDR2 FQNEAQ. This CDR3 comprises 14 residues. With V trimmed by 5 bases and J by 2 bases, 3 bases remained unmatched. This CDR3 is CASSRGTSAYEQYF. As DNA, the CDR3 is TGTGCCAGCAGCCGAGGGACTAGCGCCTACGAGCAGTACTTC.

CDR3 loop: CATETGEDSNQPQHF. CDR3 coding DNA: TGTGCCACTGAGACAGGGGAGGATAGCAATCAGCCCCAGCATTTT. The rearrangement joins TRBV28 to TRBJ1-5, with TRBD1 matching over 8 bases. The germline V gene encodes CDR1 MDHEN and CDR2 SYDVKM. The CDR3 contains 15 residues. V shed 10 bases, J shed 0 bases, and the junction held 8 bases outside the gene matches.

V and J are TRBV28 and TRBJ2-2; D not certain. The V gene lost 3 bases and the J gene lost 6 bases, with 8 bases spanning the gap. From germline, CDR1 is MDHEN and CDR2 SYDVKM. This CDR3 region has 13 residues. The chain's CDR3 is CASSLLIAGELFF. The CDR3 DNA follows: TGTGCCAGCAGTTTGTTAATCGCCGGGGAGCTGTTTTTT.

The chain recombines TRBV5-5 with TRBJ2-1, with D maybe TRBD2 (5 bases). This CDR3 has 15 amino acids. V was trimmed by 4 bases and J by 0 bases, leaving 11 bases between them. Germline-derived CDR1 and CDR2 are SGHKS and YYEKEE (reference sequence). CDR3 region: CASSTTMNSYNEQFF. The CDR3 DNA reads as TGTGCCAGCAGCACGACTATGAACTCCTACAATGAGCAGTTCTTC.

The rearrangement joins TRBV18 to TRBJ1-2; the D is unclear. There are 13 residues in the CDR3. The germline V gene encodes CDR1 KGHSH and CDR2 LQKENI. The ends were cut back, 2 bases at V and 1 base at J, with 5 bases in the middle. In DNA, the CDR3 is TGTGCCAGCTCACCAGAGGGTAACTATGGCTACACCTTC. The encoded protein is CASSPEGNYGYTF. The whole variable domain, remainder taken from reference TRBV18 and TRBJ1-2, is NAGVMQNPRHLVRRRGQEARLRCSPMKGHSHVYWYRQLPEEGLKFMVYLQKENIIDESGMPKERFSAEFPKEGPSILRIQQVVRGDSAAYFCASSPEGNYGYTFGSGTRLTVV.

The CDR3 reads CASSQEVGGSSYNEQFF. The DNA of the CDR3 is TGCGCCAGCAGCCAAGAGGTTGGCGGGAGTTCCTACAATGAGCAGTTCTTC. This sequence joins TRBV4-3 and TRBJ2-1, with 7 bases that match TRBD2. Germline-derived CDR1 and CDR2 are LGHNA and YSLEER. The V segment lost 0 bases and the J segment 1 base; nucleotides outside the gene matches: 6. CDR3 length: 17 amino acids.

The gene calls are TRBV6-5 and TRBJ1-4; the D gene is possibly TRBD1 (5 bases). V was clipped by 5 bases and J by 12 bases, with 19 bases between them. The CDR3 totals 14 residues. Germline loops: CDR1 MNHEY, CDR2 SVGAGI. The chain's CDR3 is CASSRQYPRRELFF. CDR3 nucleotide sequence: TGTGCCAGCAGTAGACAGTATCCCCGACGGGAACTGTTTTTT.

The chain links TRBV11-2 to TRBJ1-4; 7 bases agree with TRBD1. This CDR3 is 16 amino acids long. The germline gives CDR1 SGHAT, CDR2 FQNNGV. V dropped 4 bases and J dropped 3; count of bases not matched to a gene: 8. The CDR3 protein is CASSSRQGGSNEKLFF. The CDR3 DNA reads as TGTGCCAGCAGCTCACGACAGGGAGGATCTAATGAAAAACTGTTTTTT.

The chain uses TRBV7-6 and TRBJ1-2, with D perhaps matching TRBD1 (5 bases). Trimming took off 3 bases at V and 7 bases at J, with 18 bases between the two ends. Germline CDR1 reads SGHVS; CDR2 reads FNYEAQ. CDR3 length: 15 amino acids. CDR3 region: CASSFGVQGLGGYTF. CDR3 coding DNA: TGTGCCAGCAGCTTCGGAGTTCAGGGTTTAGGTGGCTACACCTTC. The complete variable domain, with remaining parts taken from reference TRBV7-6 and TRBJ1-2, reads GAGVSQSPRYKVTKRGQDVALRCDPISGHVSLYWYRQALGQGPEFLTYFNYEAQQDKSGLPNDRFSAERPEGSISTLTIQRTEQRDSAMYRCASSFGVQGLGGYTFGSGTRLTVV.

This chain joins TRBV11-1 and TRBJ2-3; D is perhaps TRBD2 (6 bases). V lost 4 bases and J 0 bases, leaving 8 bases between the germline ends. From germline, CDR1 is SGHAT and CDR2 FQDESV (reference sequence). This CDR3 contains 14 residues. The CDR3 sequence: CASSWAGSTDTQYF. CDR3 nucleotides: TGTGCCAGCAGCTGGGCGGGAAGCACAGATACGCAGTATTTT.

The chain carries TRBV7-9 and TRBJ2-5, with 11 nucleotides matching TRBD2. The V gene end was trimmed by 5 bases and the J gene end by 10 bases; junction bases not matched to a gene: 3. Germline V gives CDR1 SEHNR, CDR2 FQNEAQ (reference sequence). CDR3 length: 12 residues. The CDR3 nucleotides are TGTGCCAGCAGCACCCTAGCGGGAGGCCAGTACTTC. Its translation: CASSTLAGGQYF.